A single sample is the source of the 30 T cell receptor beta chains below, sequenced in a study of blood T cell repertoires in COVID-19. Measured with immunoSEQ multiplex PCR; TCRdb has only the in-frame clones, and not every one. The sample has around 300,000 clones; around 88% are singletons. Sample: PBMCs or T cells enriched from blood (not recorded which). These receptors were collected from a woman in her thirties or forties who had recovered from COVID-19.

The V and J genes are TRBV6-2 or TRBV6-3 and TRBJ2-5; 8 nucleotides match TRBD2. V gave up 6 bases and J gave up 2 bases; unmatched junction bases: 5. CDR1 MNHEY and CDR2 SVGEGT come from the germline V gene. CDR3 length equals 14 residues. CDR3 DNA sequence: TGTGCCAGCAGCCAATTAGCGGGGCAAGAGACCCAGTACTTC. Its protein product is CASSQLAGQETQYF.

The chain links TRBV28 to TRBJ1-5; 7 bases fit TRBD1. Germline values: CDR1 MDHEN, CDR2 SYDVKM. With V trimmed by 7 bases and J by 6 bases, 12 bases remained unmatched. This CDR3 has 15 amino acids. Here the CDR3 DNA reads TGTGCCAGCACACGAGGGACAGTAAACCGTCAGCCCCAGCATTTT. This encodes CASTRGTVNRQPQHF.

This clone was counted between two and nine times. The chain has TRBV7-2 and TRBJ1-3, with D tentatively TRBD1 (5 bases). CDR3 length equals 13 residues. CDR1 and CDR2 from the germline V gene are SGHTA and FQGNSA. Trimming took 3 bases from V and 4 from J, leaving 7 bases between them. The CDR3 sequence: CASSFGGGNTIYF. CDR3 DNA sequence: TGTGCCAGCAGCTTTGGGGGGGGAAACACCATATATTTT.

This sequence joins TRBV19 and TRBJ1-3; D is unresolved. The CDR3 runs 14 residues. Between the trimmed V and J ends, which lost 7 bases and 1 base, there was a span of 11 bases. Germline V gives CDR1 LNHDA, CDR2 SQIVND (reference sequence). CDR3 nucleotides: TGTGCCAGTAAAGAAGGAGGGTCTGGAAACACCATATATTTT. This encodes CASKEGGSGNTIYF.

The chain has TRBV9 and TRBJ2-3; tentatively, D is TRBD2 (6 bases). Germline V lookup: CDR1 SGDLS, CDR2 YYNGEE. This CDR3 has 13 residues. Trimming cost V 2 bases and J 6 bases, with 10 bases left between them. CDR3 DNA sequence: TGTGCCAGCAGCGTCTTTGGGGGGGATACGCAGTATTTT. Protein sequence: CASSVFGGDTQYF. Looking up the rest from reference TRBV9 and TRBJ2-3 gives the full variable domain: DSGVTQTPKHLITATGQRVTLRCSPRSGDLSVYWYQQSLDQGLQFLIQYYNGEERAKGNILERFSAQQFPDLHSELNLSSLELGDSALYFCASSVFGGDTQYFGPGTRLTVL.

This chain connects TRBV27 to TRBJ2-6; 7 bases are shared with TRBD1. V shed 5 bases, J shed 1 base, and the junction held 5 bases outside the gene matches. Germline CDR1 reads MNHEY; CDR2 reads SMNVEV (reference sequence). The CDR3 contains 16 residues. CDR3 region: CASSRQGGSGANVLTF. The CDR3 DNA reads as TGTGCCAGCAGTAGACAGGGTGGGTCTGGGGCCAACGTCCTGACTTTC.

V usage is TRBV13 and J usage is TRBJ1-1; 10 bases fit TRBD1. After removal of 5 bases from V and 1 base from J, the junction contained 22 bases not matched to a gene. The CDR3 contains 21 residues. The germline CDR1 and CDR2 sequences are PRHDT and FYEKMQ (reference sequence). The CDR3 loop is CASSARTGGIYLEKWNTEAFF. Written as DNA, the CDR3 is TGTGCCAGCAGCGCCCGGACAGGGGGAATTTACTTGGAAAAGTGGAACACTGAAGCTTTCTTT.

The chain links TRBV3-1 (or the pseudogene TRBV3-2) to TRBJ2-3; no definite D call. Germline V gene lookup returns CDR1 LGHDT and CDR2 YNNKEL (reference sequence). CDR3 size: 13 residues. V was pared by 0 bases and J by 8 bases, with 9 bases between. The CDR3 spells CASSQEGVGTQYF. For the CDR3, the DNA is TGTGCCAGCAGCCAAGAGGGCGTAGGTACGCAGTATTTT.

This chain links TRBV10-3 with TRBJ2-3; 10 nucleotides align to TRBD1. CDR1 and CDR2 from the germline V gene are ENHRY and SYGVKD. With V trimmed by 7 bases and J by 6 bases, 13 bases remained unmatched. CDR3 size: 16 residues. CDR3 loop: CAITQDRGKARDTQYF. CDR3 bases: TGTGCCATCACCCAGGACAGGGGGAAAGCCAGGGATACGCAGTATTTT.

The rearrangement links TRBV7-9 to TRBJ2-1, with TRBD1 matching 7 bases. Germline lookup yields CDR1 SEHNR and CDR2 FQNEAQ (reference sequence). The CDR3 length is 14 residues. The ends lost 2 bases at V and 7 bases at J; junction bases unmatched: 5. CDR3 residues: CASSLNSGGNEQFF. The CDR3 DNA follows: TGTGCCAGCAGCTTAAACTCAGGGGGAAATGAGCAGTTCTTC.

This sequence joins TRBV19 and TRBJ1-3, with 7 bases fitting TRBD1. V lost 4 bases and J lost 0; bases outside the gene matches: 3. The CDR3 spans 15 residues. The germline V gene encodes CDR1 LNHDA and CDR2 SQIVND (reference sequence). The CDR3 bases are TGTGCCAGTAGTACGGGACAGAGCTCTGGAAACACCATATATTTT. It specifies CASSTGQSSGNTIYF.

The DNA for the CDR3 is TGTGCCACCCTTCCGGGAGGGCTGTACAATGAGCAGTTCTTC. Amino acid sequence: CATLPGGLYNEQFF. The J gene is TRBJ2-1, the V gene TRBV27, with TRBD2 identical over 8 bases. CDR1 MNHEY and CDR2 SMNVEV come from the germline V gene (reference sequence). V dropped 10 bases and J dropped 4; count of bases not matched to a gene: 9. CDR3 length: 14 residues.

In this sample, this clone turned up once. The V and J genes are TRBV27 and TRBJ1-3; D unclear. Germline loops: CDR1 MNHEY, CDR2 SMNVEV (reference sequence). The CDR3 length is 13 residues. Trimming took off 1 base at V and 4 bases at J, with 5 bases between the two ends. This CDR3 reads CASSLYRGNTIYF. In DNA, the CDR3 is TGTGCCAGCAGTTTATATCGGGGAAACACCATATATTTT.

The CDR3 DNA reads TGTGCCAGCAGCCGACAGGGGGGCACCGGGGAGCTGTTTTTT. As protein: CASSRQGGTGELFF. This chain uses TRBV7-3 with TRBJ2-2; 9 bases align to TRBD1. Germline CDR1 and CDR2: SGHTA and FQGTGA. Trimming at V came to 5 bases and at J to 4 bases, leaving 2 bases not matched to a gene. The CDR3 has 14 residues.

The rearrangement uses TRBV5-1 and TRBJ2-3; 12 nucleotides match TRBD1. Germline V CDR1 and CDR2: SGHRS, YFSETQ. V lost 4 bases and J lost 5; bases outside the gene matches: 17. The CDR3 totals 19 residues. The CDR3 DNA reads TGCGCCAGCAGCGTGGTGGGACAGGGGGCCGCGGGAGGGCAAGATACGCAGTATTTT. Encoded protein: CASSVVGQGAAGGQDTQYF.

The V call is TRBV27, the J call TRBJ2-1; 8 bases are a match to TRBD1. The V and J ends lost 5 bases and 10 bases, in that order; junction bases with no gene match: 13. The CDR3 is 15 residues long. The germline V gene encodes CDR1 MNHEY and CDR2 SMNVEV (reference sequence). CDR3: CASSPRQGSAWEQFF. The CDR3 DNA sequence: TGTGCCAGCAGTCCTAGACAGGGGTCCGCCTGGGAGCAGTTCTTC.

The chain joins TRBV13 to TRBJ1-4, with D unclear. Germline assignment: CDR1 PRHDT and CDR2 FYEKMQ (reference sequence). The V end was cut by 2 bases, the J end by 5 bases, with 12 bases between. The CDR3 is 15 amino acids. The CDR3 region is CASSLKGGANEKLFF. The DNA of the CDR3 is TGTGCCAGCAGCTTAAAGGGAGGCGCCAATGAAAAACTGTTTTTT.

J is TRBJ2-2 and V is TRBV5-4; unclear D gene. The CDR3 spans 17 residues. Germline CDR1 and CDR2: SGHNT and YYREEE (reference sequence). Trimming shortened V by 1 base and J by 4 bases, and 17 bases separated the two germline ends. CDR3 loop: CASSLSSRYSGTGELFF. CDR3 DNA sequence: TGTGCCAGCAGCTTGTCTTCCCGGTATTCAGGCACCGGGGAGCTGTTTTTT. The entire variable domain, with the rest obtained from reference TRBV5-4 and TRBJ2-2, is as follows: ETGVTQSPTHLIKTRGQQVTLRCSSQSGHNTVSWYQQALGQGPQFIFQYYREEENGRGNFPPRFSGLQFPNYSSELNVNALELDDSALYLCASSLSSRYSGTGELFFGEGSRLTVL.

The chain has TRBV28 and TRBJ2-7, with D possibly matching TRBD1 (6 bases). This CDR3 region has 15 residues. V lost 1 base and J lost 2, with 12 bases in between. Germline V gives CDR1 MDHEN, CDR2 SYDVKM. CDR3 bases: TGTGCCAGCAGTTTATTTCCGGACAGAACCTACGAGCAGTACTTC. Residues: CASSLFPDRTYEQYF.

The CDR3 DNA sequence: TGTGCCAGCAGCCAAGATCTGGGCAGGACGGGGTCACCCCTCCACTTT. Translating it yields CASSQDLGRTGSPLHF. This sequence joins TRBV4-2 and TRBJ1-6, with D unclear. Germline CDR1 reads LGHNA; CDR2 reads YNFKEQ. The CDR3 extends over 16 amino acids. The V and J ends lost 0 bases and 10 bases respectively, with 16 bases between them.

In regard to this clone: Other DNA sequences in the same sample also yield this CDR3. The rearrangement uses TRBV3-1 (or the pseudogene TRBV3-2) and TRBJ1-5, with D maybe TRBD1 (5 bases). Germline V CDR1 and CDR2: LGHDT, YNNKEL (reference sequence). The CDR3 loop spans 13 amino acids. The V end lost 0 bases, the J end lost 7 bases, and 7 bases lay between the germline ends. The CDR3: CASSQDRGQPQHF. CDR3 bases: TGTGCCAGCAGCCAAGATCGGGGGCAGCCCCAGCATTTT.

This chain connects TRBV6-2 or TRBV6-3 to TRBJ2-2; D is possibly TRBD1 (5 bases). The CDR3 contains 14 residues. Per the germline V gene, CDR1 is MNHEY and CDR2 is SVGEGT. V was trimmed by 1 base and J by 5 bases, leaving 8 bases between them. The CDR3 DNA reads TGTGCCAGCAGTTACTTTCAGGGTACCGGGGAGCTGTTTTTT. The encoded protein is CASSYFQGTGELFF.

The gene calls are TRBV4-3 and TRBJ2-1; D possibly corresponds to TRBD1 (5 bases). The V and J ends lost 0 bases and 8 bases respectively, with 11 bases between them. CDR1 and CDR2 from the germline V gene are LGHNA and YSLEER. This CDR3 region has 14 residues. The CDR3, as DNA: TGCGCCAGCAGCCAAGAGAGGAAGGGGTATGAGCAGTTCTTC. Its protein product is CASSQERKGYEQFF.

A few counts support this clone. The chain is built from TRBV5-8 and TRBJ2-1; no firm D call. CDR1 is SGHTS and CDR2 is YDEGEE in the germline V gene. The CDR3 has 11 residues. V shed 4 bases and J shed 6 bases, with 5 bases lying between them. CDR3 DNA sequence: TGTGCCAGCAGCCCCCTCAATGAGCAGTTCTTC. Translated: CASSPLNEQFF. The entire variable domain, with the rest obtained from reference TRBV5-8 and TRBJ2-1, is as follows: EAGVTQSPTHLIKTRGQQATLRCSPISGHTSVYWYQQALGLGLQFLLWYDEGEERNRGNFPPRFSGRQFPNYSSELNVNALELEDSALYLCASSPLNEQFFGPGTRLTVL.

The rearrangement uses TRBV28 and TRBJ2-3; the D is unclear. Trimming took 2 bases from V and 0 from J, leaving 6 bases between them. The germline V gene has CDR1 MDHEN and CDR2 SYDVKM. The length of the CDR3 is 14 residues. For the CDR3, the DNA is TGTGCCAGCAGTTTAGGGCCCAGCACAGATACGCAGTATTTT. It yields the protein CASSLGPSTDTQYF.

CDR3 coding DNA: TGTGCCAGCAGCACGGACAGCCGTAATGAAAAACTGTTTTTT. Protein: CASSTDSRNEKLFF. This sequence joins TRBV7-2 and TRBJ1-4, with D possibly TRBD1 on 6 matching bases. Germline V CDR1 and CDR2: SGHTA, FQGNSA. The CDR3 is made up of 14 amino acids. V was pared by 5 bases and J by 4 bases, with 11 bases between.

The CDR3 protein is CASSFVGAGYTF. CDR3 in DNA: TGTGCCAGCAGTTTCGTTGGAGCCGGCTACACCTTC. The V and J genes are TRBV12-3 or TRBV12-4 and TRBJ1-2, with D unresolved. V was cut by 3 bases and J by 8 bases, with 10 bases left in between. The CDR3 covers 12 residues.

This clone has a single count. The rearrangement joins TRBV7-2 to TRBJ2-1; 13 nucleotides line up with TRBD2. CDR3 length equals 16 residues. Trimming removed 5 bases from V and 7 bases from J; junction bases left unmatched: 8. Germline lookup yields CDR1 SGHTA and CDR2 FQGNSA. CDR3 nucleotide sequence: TGTGCCAGCAGCCCCCGACTAGCGGGAGGATGGAATGAGCAGTTCTTC. This translates into CASSPRLAGGWNEQFF.

This chain joins TRBV27 and TRBJ2-6; 10 bases are shared with TRBD2. CDR1 is MNHEY and CDR2 is SMNVEV in the germline V gene (reference sequence). The CDR3 is 22 amino acids. V lost 11 bases to trimming and J lost 1 base; unmatched junction nucleotides: 26. The chain's CDR3 is CARSHWGPTGTSATSGANVLTF. CDR3 sequence (DNA): TGTGCCCGCTCCCATTGGGGCCCAACCGGGACTAGCGCTACATCTGGGGCCAACGTCCTGACTTTC.

This clone was counted once. The V and J genes are TRBV4-3 and TRBJ1-4; a weak D match, TRBD1 (6 bases). Germline lookup yields CDR1 LGHNA and CDR2 YSLEER. Trimming took 0 bases from V and 0 from J, leaving 11 bases between them. This CDR3 comprises 17 residues. CDR3 DNA sequence: TGCGCCAGCAGCCAAGAGAGGGGACACTCAACTAATGAAAAACTGTTTTTT. It specifies CASSQERGHSTNEKLFF.